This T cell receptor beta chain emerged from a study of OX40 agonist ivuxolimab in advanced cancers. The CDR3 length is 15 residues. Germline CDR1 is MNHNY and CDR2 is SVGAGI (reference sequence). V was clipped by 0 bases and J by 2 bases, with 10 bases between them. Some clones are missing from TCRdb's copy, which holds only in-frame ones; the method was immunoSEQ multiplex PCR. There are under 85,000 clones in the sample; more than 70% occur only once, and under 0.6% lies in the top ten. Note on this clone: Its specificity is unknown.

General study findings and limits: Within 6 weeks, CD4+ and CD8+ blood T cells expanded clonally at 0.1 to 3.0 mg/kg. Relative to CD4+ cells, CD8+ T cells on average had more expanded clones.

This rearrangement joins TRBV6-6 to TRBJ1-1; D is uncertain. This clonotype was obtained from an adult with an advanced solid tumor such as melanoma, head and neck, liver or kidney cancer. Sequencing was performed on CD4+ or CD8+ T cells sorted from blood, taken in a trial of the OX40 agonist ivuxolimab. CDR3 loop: CASSYSSGTNTEAFF. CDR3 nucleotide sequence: TGTGCCAGCAGTTACTCGTCCGGCACCAACACTGAAGCTTTCTTT.